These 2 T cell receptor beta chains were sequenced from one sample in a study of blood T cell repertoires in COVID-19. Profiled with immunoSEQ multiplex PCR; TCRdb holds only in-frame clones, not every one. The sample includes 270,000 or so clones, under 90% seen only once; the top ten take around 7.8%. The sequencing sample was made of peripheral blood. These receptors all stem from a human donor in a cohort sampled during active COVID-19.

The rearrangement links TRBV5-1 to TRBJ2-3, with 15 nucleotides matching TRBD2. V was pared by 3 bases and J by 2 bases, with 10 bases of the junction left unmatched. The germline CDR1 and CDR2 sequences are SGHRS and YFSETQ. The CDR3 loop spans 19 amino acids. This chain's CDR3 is CASSSGLAGGGGHTDTQYF. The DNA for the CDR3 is TGCGCCAGCAGCTCCGGACTAGCGGGAGGGGGTGGACACACAGATACGCAGTATTTT. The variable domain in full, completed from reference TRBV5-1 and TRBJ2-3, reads KAGVTQTPRYLIKTRGQQVTLSCSPISGHRSVSWYQQTPGQGLQFLFEYFSETQRNKGNFPGRFSGRQFSNSRSEMNVSTLELGDSALYLCASSSGLAGGGGHTDTQYFGPGTRLTVL.

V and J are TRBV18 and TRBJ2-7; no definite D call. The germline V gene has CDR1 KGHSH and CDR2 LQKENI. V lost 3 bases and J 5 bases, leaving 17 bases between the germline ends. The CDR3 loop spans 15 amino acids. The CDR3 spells CASSPRGTVWDEQYF. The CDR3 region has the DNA TGTGCCAGCTCACCGAGAGGAACTGTATGGGACGAGCAGTACTTC.